This T cell receptor beta chain came from a study of T cell responses to AZD1222 COVID-19 vaccine. Regarding the study as a whole: Only six individuals given AZD1222 were seropositive at baseline.

The ends lost 4 bases at V and 5 bases at J; junction bases unmatched: 4. Germline lookup yields CDR1 SGDLS and CDR2 YYNGEE. This CDR3 comprises 13 residues. In the case of this clone: What it binds is unknown.

The protocol was immunoSEQ multiplex PCR, while the TCRdb copy is restricted to in-frame clones and leaves out a portion. The sample lists around 72,000 clones, around 82% occurring once. The gene calls are TRBV9 and TRBJ2-3; 7 nucleotides match TRBD2. The clonotype originates from an adult in good health. This sample comprised peripheral blood, obtained on day 0 of AZD1222 vaccination. The CDR3 is CASSSWGGDTQYF. Written as DNA, the CDR3 is TGTGCCAGCAGCTCATGGGGGGGAGATACGCAGTATTTT.